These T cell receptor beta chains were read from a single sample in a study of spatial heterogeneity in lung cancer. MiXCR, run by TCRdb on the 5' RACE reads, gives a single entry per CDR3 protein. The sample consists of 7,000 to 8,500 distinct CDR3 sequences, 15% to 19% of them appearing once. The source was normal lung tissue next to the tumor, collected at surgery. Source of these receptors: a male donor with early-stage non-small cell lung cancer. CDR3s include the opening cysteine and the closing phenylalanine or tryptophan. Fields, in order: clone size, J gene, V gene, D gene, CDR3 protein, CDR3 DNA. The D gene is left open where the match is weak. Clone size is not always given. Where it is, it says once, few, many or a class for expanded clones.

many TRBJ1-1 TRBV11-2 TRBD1 CASSWTGQTEAFF TGTGCCAGCAGCTGGACAGGCCAGACTGAAGCTTTCTTT
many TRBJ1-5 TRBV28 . CASSLVSNQPQHF TGTGCCAGCAGTTTAGTTAGCAATCAGCCCCAGCATTTT
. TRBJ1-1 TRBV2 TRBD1 CASSRDRSTEAFF TGTGCCAGCAGTCGGGACAGGAGCACTGAAGCTTTCTTT
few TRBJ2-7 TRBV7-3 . CASSSNVLGEQYF TGTGCCAGCAGCTCGAACGTCTTGGGAGAGCAGTACTTC
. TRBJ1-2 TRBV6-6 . CASRIEQGEAGYTF TGTGCCAGCAGAATAGAACAGGGTGAGGCTGGCTACACCTTC
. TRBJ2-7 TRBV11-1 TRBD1 CASSFDRGDYEQYF TGTGCCAGCAGCTTCGACAGGGGGGACTACGAGCAGTACTTC
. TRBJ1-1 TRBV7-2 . CASSLDPRGSTEAFF TGTGCCAGCAGCTTAGATCCCCGGGGGTCCACTGAAGCTTTCTTT
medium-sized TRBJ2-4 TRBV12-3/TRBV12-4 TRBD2 CASSPGTSGSSAKNIQYF TGTGCCAGCAGCCCCGGGACTAGCGGGAGTTCGGCCAAAAACATTCAGTACTTC
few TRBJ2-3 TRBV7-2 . CASSSLPYSDTQYF TGTGCCAGCAGCTCCCTCCCGTATTCAGATACGCAGTATTTT
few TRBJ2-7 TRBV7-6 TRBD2 CASSLGTGRVHEQYF TGTGCCAGCAGCTTAGGGACCGGGAGGGTCCACGAGCAGTACTTC
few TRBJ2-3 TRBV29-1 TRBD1 CSVPQGADTQYF TGCAGCGTGCCCCAGGGGGCAGATACGCAGTATTTT
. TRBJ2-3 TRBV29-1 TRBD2 CSAHSGGNTDTQYF TGCAGCGCCCATAGCGGGGGTAACACAGATACGCAGTATTTT
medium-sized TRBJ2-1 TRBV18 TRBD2 CASSPGLAGDEQFF TGTGCCAGCTCACCGGGACTAGCGGGCGATGAGCAGTTCTTC
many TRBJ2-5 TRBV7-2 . CASSPTGTQYF TGTGCCAGCAGCCCTACCGGGACCCAGTACTTC
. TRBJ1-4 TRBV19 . CASSIGPASEKLFF TGTGCCAGTAGTATCGGGCCTGCGAGCGAAAAACTGTTTTTT
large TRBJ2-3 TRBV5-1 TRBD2 CASSPWASGPDTQYF TGCGCCAGCAGCCCTTGGGCTAGCGGGCCAGATACGCAGTATTTT
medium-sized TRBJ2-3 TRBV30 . CAWSRPDTQYF TGTGCCTGGAGTCGCCCAGATACGCAGTATTTT
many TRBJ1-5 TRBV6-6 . CASSYSGTSNQPQHF TGTGCCAGCAGTTACTCGGGGACCAGCAATCAGCCCCAGCATTTT
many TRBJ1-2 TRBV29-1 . CSARTAYGYTF TGCAGCGCTAGGACAGCCTATGGCTACACCTTC
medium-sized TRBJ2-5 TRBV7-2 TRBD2 CASSLGALAGVKTQYF TGTGCCAGCAGCTTAGGGGCGCTAGCGGGGGTGAAGACCCAGTACTTC
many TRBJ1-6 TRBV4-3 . CASSQHRETQSSYNSPLHF TGCGCCAGCAGCCAGCACAGGGAAACCCAAAGCTCCTATAATTCACCCCTCCACTTT
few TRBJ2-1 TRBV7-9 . CASRFTGLGNEQFF TGTGCCAGCAGGTTTACAGGGCTGGGAAATGAGCAGTTCTTC
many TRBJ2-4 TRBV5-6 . CASSYRAGFGNIQYF TGTGCCAGCAGCTATAGAGCTGGGTTCGGAAACATTCAGTACTTC
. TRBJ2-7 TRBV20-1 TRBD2 CSALGLAGEGEQYF TGCAGTGCCTTGGGACTAGCGGGAGAGGGCGAGCAGTACTTC
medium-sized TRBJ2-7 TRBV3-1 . CASSQDLATPYEQYF TGTGCCAGCAGCCAAGACCTAGCGACCCCCTACGAGCAGTACTTC
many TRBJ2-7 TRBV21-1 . CASMGLATYEQYF TGTGCCAGCATGGGACTAGCAACCTACGAGCAGTACTTC